This passage covers 20 T cell receptor beta chains from one sample sequenced in a study of OX40 agonist ivuxolimab in advanced cancers. Here immunoSEQ multiplex PCR was the method, and the copy in TCRdb shows in-frame clones only, minus some. The sample records 50,000 to 65,000 clones, approximately 89% being singletons. This specimen consisted of CD4+ or CD8+ T cells sorted from blood, obtained in a trial of the OX40 agonist ivuxolimab. Receptor source: an adult with an advanced solid tumor such as melanoma, head and neck, liver or kidney cancer.

The V and J genes are TRBV10-3 and TRBJ2-3; the match to TRBD2 covers 11 bases. The CDR3 runs to 15 residues. Losses at the gene ends were 3 bases for V and 3 bases for J; bases not matched to a gene: 2. The germline CDR1 and CDR2 sequences are ENHRY and SYGVKD. DNA of the CDR3: TGTGCCATCAGTGAAGTAGCGGGGGGGACAGATACGCAGTATTTT. Translating it yields CAISEVAGGTDTQYF.

The V and J genes are TRBV10-3 and TRBJ2-1, with 11 positions matching TRBD1. V lost 10 bases, J lost 6 bases, and 11 bases stayed unmatched. The CDR3 runs to 15 residues. Germline CDR1 and CDR2: ENHRY and SYGVKD. Here the CDR3 DNA reads TGTGCCACCACCCCCGGACAGGGGGCTGTCAATGAGCAGTTCTTC. This codes for CATTPGQGAVNEQFF.

This clone appeared a single time. The CDR3: CASSPTNSNQPQHF. The CDR3 nucleotides read TGTGCCAGCAGCCCGACTAATAGCAATCAGCCCCAGCATTTT. The chain uses TRBV7-8 and TRBJ1-5; the D is unclear. Between the trimmed V and J ends, which lost 5 bases and 0 bases, there was a span of 8 bases. This CDR3 comprises 14 residues. Germline-derived CDR1 and CDR2 are SGHVS and FQNEAQ.

The genes are TRBV28 and TRBJ1-2; tentative D call: TRBD1 (5 bases). V was cut by 8 bases and J by 2 bases, with 6 bases left in between. Germline V gives CDR1 MDHEN, CDR2 SYDVKM. The CDR3 spans 11 residues. The CDR3 DNA is TGTGCCAGCGCAGGGAACTATGGCTACACCTTC. This gives the protein CASAGNYGYTF.

The rearrangement joins TRBV5-4 to TRBJ1-4; D might be TRBD1 (5 bases). This CDR3 comprises 18 residues. The V end lost 4 bases, the J end lost 3 bases, and 22 bases lay between the germline ends. Germline CDR1 and CDR2: SGHNT and YYREEE (reference sequence). The CDR3 region is CASSTGGKSVLANEKLFF. CDR3 DNA sequence: TGTGCCAGCAGCACCGGGGGAAAGAGCGTTTTGGCTAATGAAAAACTGTTTTTT.

Regarding this clone: One base away lies a much larger clone, so this may be a sequencing read error. V and J are TRBV21-1 and TRBJ2-2. TRBV21-1 is a recognized pseudogene. This CDR3 has 13 residues. This CDR3 reads CASSSQNTGELFF. DNA for the CDR3: TGTGCCAGCAGTTCTCAGAACACCGGGGAGCTGTTTTTT.

This chain uses TRBV28 with TRBJ2-7, with 10 positions matching TRBD1. The V gene's germline CDR1 is MDHEN and CDR2 SYDVKM. Trimming cost V 5 bases and J 2 bases; bases outside gene matches: 3. CDR3 length: 14 residues. The chain's CDR3 is CASSTGQGTYEQYF. The CDR3 nucleotides are TGTGCCAGCAGTACGGGACAGGGGACCTACGAGCAGTACTTC. The full variable domain, completed using reference TRBV28 and TRBJ2-7, is DVKVTQSSRYLVKRTGEKVFLECVQDMDHENMFWYRQDPGLGLRLIYFSYDVKMKEKGDIPEGYSVSREKKERFSLILESASTNQTSMYLCASSTGQGTYEQYFGPGTRLTVT.

The chain carries TRBV6-1 and TRBJ2-1, with TRBD2 matching 12 bases. The V gene's germline CDR1 is MNHNS and CDR2 SASEGT. CDR3 length: 18 residues. Losses at the gene ends were 2 bases for V and 7 bases for J; bases not matched to a gene: 12. The CDR3 nucleotides read TGTGCCAGCAGTGAATCGACTAGCGGGAGCGTAAGTCATAATGAGCAGTTCTTC. This sequence encodes CASSESTSGSVSHNEQFF.

The chain recombines TRBV6-1 with TRBJ2-1; D unresolved. There are 12 residues in the CDR3. Per germline, CDR1 MNHNS and CDR2 SASEGT. The V end lost 6 bases, the J end lost 6 bases, and 9 bases lay between the germline ends. For the CDR3, the DNA is TGTGCCAGCAGCCCGTTGGGCAATGAGCAGTTCTTC. Translating gives CASSPLGNEQFF.

This sequence joins TRBV2 and TRBJ1-1; no definite D call. Germline CDR1 SNHLY, CDR2 FYNNEI. There are 11 residues in the CDR3. V dropped 1 base and J dropped 10 bases, with 7 bases sitting between them. The CDR3 DNA sequence: TGTGCCAGCAGTGAAGAAGGGCGAGCTTTCTTT. This codes for CASSEEGRAFF.

The rearrangement joins TRBV2 to TRBJ2-1; D gene unclear. There are 16 residues in the CDR3. Germline CDR1 is SNHLY and CDR2 is FYNNEI. Trimming shortened V by 3 bases and J by 0 bases, and 12 bases separated the two germline ends. CDR3 bases: TGTGCCAGCAGTGAGTTGGTGGGCAGCTCCTACAATGAGCAGTTCTTC. Amino acid sequence: CASSELVGSSYNEQFF.

This rearrangement joins TRBV7-8 to TRBJ2-7, with D possibly TRBD1 on 5 matching bases. Deletions cut 5 bases from V and 6 bases from J, with 14 bases between. The germline CDR1 and CDR2 sequences are SGHVS and FQNEAQ. The CDR3 covers 13 residues. CDR3 protein: CASSKGVWGEQYF. CDR3 bases: TGTGCCAGCAGCAAAGGGGTTTGGGGCGAGCAGTACTTC.

The chain has TRBV5-1 and TRBJ1-1; the match to TRBD1 covers 8 bases. The germline V gene encodes CDR1 SGHRS and CDR2 YFSETQ. Trimming at V came to 4 bases and at J to 1 base, leaving 3 bases not matched to a gene. The CDR3 is 14 residues long. The CDR3 spells CASSTGQGNTEAFF. DNA for the CDR3: TGCGCCAGCAGCACCGGACAGGGGAACACTGAAGCTTTCTTT.

The CDR3 DNA sequence: TGTGCCAGCAGCACACTTGGGGGGTTGGCACACAATGAGCAGTTCTTC. Protein product: CASSTLGGLAHNEQFF. V is TRBV7-3 and J is TRBJ2-1; D might be TRBD2 (6 bases). Germline values: CDR1 SGHTA, CDR2 FQGTGA. The CDR3 extends over 16 amino acids. Trimming pared 5 bases from V and 5 bases from J, leaving 19 bases between.

The chain combines TRBV19 with TRBJ2-7; no clear D gene. CDR1 is LNHDA, CDR2 SQIVND, per germline (reference sequence). This CDR3 is 14 amino acids long. The V and J ends lost 5 bases and 1 base respectively, with 12 bases between them. The CDR3 nucleotides are TGTGCCAGTAGTGCCCTGGACGCATCCTACGAGCAGTACTTC. Its translation is CASSALDASYEQYF.

The gene calls are TRBV27 and TRBJ1-6; 9 positions agree with TRBD1. V was pared by 3 bases and J by 9 bases, with 12 bases of the junction left unmatched. Germline assignment: CDR1 MNHEY and CDR2 SMNVEV (reference sequence). The CDR3 runs 17 residues. CDR3 amino acids: CASSFWDREAFGSPLHF. CDR3 nucleotide sequence: TGTGCCAGCAGTTTCTGGGACAGGGAGGCGTTTGGTTCACCCCTCCACTTT.

The chain uses TRBV18 and TRBJ2-5; TRBD2 matches at 11 bases. The V and J ends lost 4 bases and 3 bases, in that order; junction bases with no gene match: 7. Germline-derived CDR1 and CDR2 are KGHSH and LQKENI. The CDR3 has 16 amino acids. The CDR3 region is CASSRGTSGMEETQYF. The CDR3 DNA reads TGTGCCAGCTCACGGGGGACTAGCGGAATGGAAGAGACCCAGTACTTC.

The DNA of the CDR3 is TGTGCCAGCAGTTACACAGCGGGATTCGCAGATACGCAGTATTTT. It is translated as CASSYTAGFADTQYF. The chain couples TRBV6-6 to TRBJ2-3; TRBD2 aligns across 7 bases. CDR1 is MNHNY and CDR2 is SVGAGI in the germline V gene (reference sequence). CDR3 length: 15 residues. V lost 2 bases, J lost 4 bases, and 6 bases stayed unmatched.

The V gene is TRBV18, the J gene TRBJ2-7; 8 bases are a match to TRBD2. The CDR3 consists of 17 residues. CDR1 and CDR2 (germline): KGHSH, LQKENI. The V gene end was trimmed by 3 bases and the J gene end by 1 base; junction bases not matched to a gene: 11. This chain's CDR3 is CASSPAGGGLTSYEQYF. The DNA for the CDR3 is TGTGCCAGCTCACCGGCGGGGGGTGGGCTAACATCCTACGAGCAGTACTTC.

This sequence joins TRBV11-2 and TRBJ1-3; D uncertain. Trimming pared 3 bases from V and 4 bases from J, leaving 7 bases between. The CDR3 is 13 residues long. Germline-derived CDR1 and CDR2 are SGHAT and FQNNGV. CDR3 nucleotides: TGTGCCAGCAGCTTCCCGGGGGGAAACACCATATATTTT. Protein sequence: CASSFPGGNTIYF.